Below, one T cell receptor (beta chain) is given with its context. This sample was included in a study of blood T cell repertoires in COVID-19. On the study more broadly: Sources were T cells, B-cell-depleted T cells, or PBMCs; the material itself was cDNA or gDNA.

Per the original methods: It was from reference gene primer amplification that nucleated cell counts were estimated. Generated by immunoSEQ multiplex PCR, the TCRdb table keeps only in-frame clones and is missing some. D and trimming come from the DNA, and the V and J calls and clone size come from that table. Found here are 100,000 or so clones, approximately 86% of them singletons; the top ten hold approximately 7.2%. The CDR3 runs to 14 residues. V was clipped by 5 bases and J by 5 bases, with 14 bases between them. The V gene's germline CDR1 is SGHRS and CDR2 YFSETQ. What was sequenced was peripheral blood. This receptor was taken from a man in his 60s with acute or convalescent COVID-19. V and J are TRBV5-1 and TRBJ2-1, with TRBD2 as a possible D gene (6 bases). The CDR3: CASSQDYHNNEQFF. The CDR3 DNA follows: TGCGCCAGCAGTCAGGACTACCACAACAATGAGCAGTTCTTC.